Here is one T cell receptor (beta chain) with its context. Its antigen is as yet unknown. Focal radiation and CTLA-4 blockade (ipilimumab) were tested in chemo-refractory metastatic non-small-cell lung cancer patients. The CDR3 extends over 17 amino acids. V lost 0 bases to trimming and J lost 5 bases, with 19 bases between them. The germline gives CDR1 MNHEY, CDR2 SMNVEV (reference sequence). The data were taken from a study of radiotherapy plus CTLA-4 blockade in lung cancer. For the study at large: Disease control reached 30% to 35%, with objective responses in approximately 17%.

Measured with immunoSEQ multiplex PCR; TCRdb has only the in-frame clones, and not every one. The data show 55,000 to 65,000 clones, 76% seen once. Overall study findings and caveats: After radiotherapy and ipilimumab, tumor-derived clones expanded in peripheral blood. Reports state that early shifts in blood T cell clones, with interferon-beta, best predicted response.

The TCR originated in a human donor with non-small cell lung cancer who had a complete response to radiotherapy plus ipilimumab. The material was peripheral blood, obtained from a patient treated with radiotherapy plus ipilimumab. The chain joins TRBV27 to TRBJ2-5; D possibly corresponds to TRBD1 (8 bases). CDR3 coding DNA: TGTGCCAGCAGTTTATCCGCTCGGACAGGGAGGGTGGAGACCCAGTACTTC. It is translated as CASSLSARTGRVETQYF.